The subject of this entry is one T cell receptor beta chain. Its antigen is unknown. The sample originates from a study of cytomegalovirus exposure and HLA in healthy donors. As for the study in general: Prior work identified 117 million unique TCR beta sequences in some 200 million T cells. Whole-study findings and limits: Reported findings show TCR beta sequences accurately forecast HLA-A and HLA-B alleles in most subjects. Whilst most TCR sequences proved rare, a subset of public TCRs occurred across many donors. TCR beta chain V- and J-gene trimming was linked, in a later analysis, to a missense variant in DCLRE1C.

Primers included in the PCR were 60 Vbeta and 13 Jbeta primers. Sequencing used immunoSEQ multiplex PCR; TCRdb keeps in-frame clones, though not all of them. Of some 110,000 clones in the sample, roughly 68% are singletons; the top ten hold 4% to 5%. What was sequenced was PBMCs. The sequence came from a woman aged 45-60 years in good health and CMV-seropositive.

The CDR3 sequence: CSVLGDSKSPLHF. For the CDR3, the DNA is TGCAGCGTTTTAGGGGACAGCAAATCACCCCTCCACTTT. The chain links TRBV29-1 to TRBJ1-6, with TRBD1 matching over 7 bases. The CDR3 has 13 amino acids. Trimming removed 5 bases from V and 10 bases from J; junction bases left unmatched: 8. CDR1 and CDR2 from the germline V gene are SQVTM and ANQGSEA.